Listed here are 13 T cell receptor beta chains from one sample, sequenced in a study of T cells expressing NK-cell markers. TCRdb re-analyzed the 5' RACE reads; it lists each CDR3 protein once, without DNA. The listing contains 350,000 to 500,000 distinct CDR3 sequences. The sequenced sample was blood T cells: a sorted CD56 or NKG2C T cell subset, CD4+ or CD8+ T cells, or bulk PBMC T cells (not recorded which). Receptors originate from a woman aged 18 to 75 in good health.

The chain recombines TRBV20-1 with TRBJ2-3; the D call from TCRdb, TRBD1, cannot be confirmed without DNA. Germline V CDR1 and CDR2: DFQATT, SNEGSKA (reference sequence). The CDR3 has 14 residues. CDR3 protein: CSARMAIPADTQYF.

The chain uses TRBV18 and TRBJ1-3. CDR1 KGHSH and CDR2 LQKENI come from the germline V gene. The CDR3 loop spans 15 amino acids. This CDR3 is CASSPQGLSGNTIYF.

The V call is TRBV6-5, the J call TRBJ1-2; TCRdb's assignment of TRBD1 cannot be checked, as there is no DNA. The length of the CDR3 is 17 residues. Germline values: CDR1 MNHEY, CDR2 SVGAGI. The chain's CDR3 is CASSYSIRWGLDYGYTF.

V is TRBV12-3 or TRBV12-4 and J is TRBJ1-1; TCRdb indicates TRBD1, and absent DNA this call remains unverified. The CDR3 is 13 amino acids. CDR3 sequence reads: CASSFRELTEAFF.

The CDR3 protein is CSARDRDLSDTQYF. The chain couples TRBV20-1 to TRBJ2-3; there is no DNA to check the TCRdb D call of TRBD2. CDR1 is DFQATT and CDR2 is SNEGSKA in the germline V gene (reference sequence). The CDR3 extends over 14 amino acids.

V usage is TRBV25-1 and J usage is TRBJ2-4; the TCRdb call, TRBD1, lacks DNA for checking. Germline V gene lookup returns CDR1 MGHDK and CDR2 SYGVNS. The CDR3 spans 11 residues. The CDR3 sequence is CASSDRDIQYF.

The chain is built from TRBV4-3 and TRBJ2-1; TCRdb selects TRBD2, and the lack of DNA leaves this call unchecked. This CDR3 has 17 residues. From germline, CDR1 is LGHNA and CDR2 YSLEER. CDR3 residues: CASSQAEPGTYYNEQFF.

The chain is built from TRBV20-1 and TRBJ1-1; lacking DNA, the TRBD1 call made by TCRdb goes unchecked. The CDR3 runs to 15 residues. Per the germline V gene, CDR1 is DFQATT and CDR2 is SNEGSKA (reference sequence). This CDR3 reads CSARTLRGMNTEAFF.

The J gene is TRBJ2-2, the V gene TRBV6-1. CDR1 and CDR2 from the germline V gene are MNHNS and SASEGT. The CDR3 sequence is 12 residues long. This CDR3 is CASNINTGELFF.

The chain combines TRBV20-1 with TRBJ1-2; lacking DNA, the TRBD1 call made by TCRdb goes unchecked. The CDR3 contains 15 residues. Germline loops: CDR1 DFQATT, CDR2 SNEGSKA (reference sequence). The CDR3 loop reads CSARDGGRDWGGYTF.

The CDR3 loop reads CASSLGPEGEKLFF. The chain couples TRBV7-3 to TRBJ1-4. In germline, CDR1 is SGHTA, CDR2 FQGTGA. CDR3 length equals 14 residues.

This sequence joins TRBV7-2 and TRBJ1-5. The CDR3 sequence is 15 residues long. CDR1 and CDR2 (germline): SGHTA, FQGNSA. This CDR3 is CASSLTWDGNQPQHF.

This chain uses TRBV5-1 with TRBJ2-2. The CDR3 has 14 amino acids. CDR1 SGHRS and CDR2 YFSETQ come from the germline V gene. The chain's CDR3 is CASSLAWNTGELFF.